The 18 T cell receptor beta chains presented below share a single source sample, sequenced in a study of blood T cell repertoires in COVID-19. Clones were read by immunoSEQ multiplex PCR, and TCRdb kept only the in-frame ones, dropping some. The sample lists around 270,000 clones; about 88% were seen once. The sequencing sample was made of peripheral blood. Receptor source: a woman aged 60-70 years with COVID-19, enrolled during active disease.

This chain connects TRBV28 to TRBJ2-7, with D perhaps TRBD2 (5 bases). CDR3 size: 15 residues. Per the germline V gene, CDR1 is MDHEN and CDR2 is SYDVKM. V was clipped by 3 bases and J by 5 bases, with 17 bases between them. The CDR3 reads CASSLLLGEAHEQYF. DNA for the CDR3: TGTGCCAGCAGTTTGTTGCTGGGAGAGGCTCACGAGCAGTACTTC.

The genes are TRBV12-3 or TRBV12-4 and TRBJ1-1; perhaps TRBD1 as D (5 bases). The CDR3 has 11 amino acids. V was trimmed by 6 bases and J by 10 bases, leaving 12 bases between them. Written as DNA, the CDR3 is TGTGCCAGCAGCTGGGGGAGGGGAGCTTTCTTT. It is translated as CASSWGRGAFF.

For the CDR3, the DNA is TGTGCCAGCAGCAAAACTAGCGGGGCGGGTGTAGAGACCCAGTACTTC. As protein: CASSKTSGAGVETQYF. V gene TRBV7-3 combines with J gene TRBJ2-5, with 10 bases fitting TRBD2. The junction had 10 bases not matched to a gene; V was cut back by 5 bases and J by 4 bases. CDR1 and CDR2 (germline): SGHTA, FQGTGA. The CDR3 loop spans 16 amino acids. The variable domain in full, completed from reference TRBV7-3 and TRBJ2-5, reads GAGVSQTPSNKVTEKGKYVELRCDPISGHTALYWYRQSLGQGPEFLIYFQGTGAADDSGLPNDRFFAVRPEGSVSTLKIQRTERGDSAVYLCASSKTSGAGVETQYFGPGTRLLVL.

J is TRBJ2-7 and V is TRBV28, with D perhaps matching TRBD2 (6 bases). The CDR3 has 16 amino acids. Trimming left V 4 bases short and J 3 bases short, with 19 bases between. Germline loops: CDR1 MDHEN, CDR2 SYDVKM. The CDR3 spells CASSYSHYYGGYEQYF. The CDR3 coding sequence is TGTGCCAGCAGTTATAGTCATTACTACGGGGGCTACGAGCAGTACTTC.

This CDR3 reads CASSIAPGNQPQHF. For the CDR3, the DNA is TGTGCCAGTAGTATAGCCCCGGGCAATCAGCCCCAGCATTTT. The rearrangement uses TRBV19 and TRBJ1-5; D is unclear. Trimming shortened V by 1 base and J by 2 bases, and 6 bases separated the two germline ends. This CDR3 region has 14 residues. Germline CDR1 LNHDA, CDR2 SQIVND (reference sequence).

The gene calls are TRBV6-5 and TRBJ2-7; 9 nucleotides line up with TRBD2. CDR3 length: 14 residues. The V segment lost 6 bases and the J segment 3 bases; nucleotides outside the gene matches: 6. Looked up from germline, CDR1 is MNHEY and CDR2 is SVGAGI. CDR3 sequence reads: CASRLGTSLYEQYF. As DNA, the CDR3 is TGTGCCAGCAGGCTGGGGACTAGCCTCTACGAGCAGTACTTC.

The rearrangement links TRBV3-1 (or the pseudogene TRBV3-2) to TRBJ1-5; D may be TRBD1 (6 bases). From germline, CDR1 is LGHDT and CDR2 YNNKEL (reference sequence). V gave up 0 bases and J gave up 7 bases, with 13 bases separating them. CDR3 length equals 15 residues. For the CDR3, the DNA is TGTGCCAGCAGCCAAGATTTGGGGGCTCGACAGCCCCAGCATTTT. Translation: CASSQDLGARQPQHF.

This chain connects TRBV9 to TRBJ1-2; D may be TRBD1 (5 bases). CDR1 and CDR2 from the germline V gene are SGDLS and YYNGEE. V shed 0 bases and J shed 5 bases, with 17 bases lying between them. CDR3 length equals 16 residues. This chain's CDR3 is CASSVAGAIGGYGYTF. As DNA, the CDR3 is TGTGCCAGCAGCGTAGCGGGTGCAATCGGGGGGTATGGCTACACCTTC.

The J gene is TRBJ1-1, the V gene TRBV5-4; D not resolved. This CDR3 comprises 15 residues. Germline-derived CDR1 and CDR2 are SGHNT and YYREEE (reference sequence). The V end lost 3 bases, the J end lost 3 bases, and 15 bases lay between the germline ends. Here the CDR3 reads CASSSGPSRDTEAFF. CDR3 in DNA: TGTGCCAGCAGCTCCGGACCCTCGAGGGACACTGAAGCTTTCTTT.

This clone was seen only once. V gene TRBV30 combines with J gene TRBJ1-3; no reliable D call. This CDR3 contains 13 residues. The V end was cut by 1 base, the J end by 0 bases, with 4 bases between. Germline CDR1 reads GTSNPN; CDR2 reads SVGIG (reference sequence). The CDR3 bases are TGTGCCTGGAGTGCCAGCTCTGGAAACACCATATATTTT. It yields the protein CAWSASSGNTIYF.

The J gene is TRBJ1-5, the V gene TRBV30; 8 bases map to TRBD1. The V gene end was trimmed by 1 base and the J gene end by 4 bases; junction bases not matched to a gene: 0. Germline CDR1 and CDR2: GTSNPN and SVGIG (reference sequence). The CDR3 length is 13 residues. The CDR3 region has the DNA TGTGCCTGGAGTGGGGACAGGAATCAGCCCCAGCATTTT. Translation: CAWSGDRNQPQHF.

The genes are TRBV7-3 and TRBJ2-1; 9 bases are shared with TRBD1. V lost 2 bases, J lost 12 bases, and 5 bases stayed unmatched. Germline CDR1 and CDR2: SGHTA and FQGTGA. The CDR3 totals 13 residues. As DNA, the CDR3 is TGTGCCAGCAGCTTAGGGGACAGGGACAGGCAGTTCTTC. Its protein is CASSLGDRDRQFF.

For the CDR3, the DNA is TGTGCCAGCAGTCCCGGGGGTATTAGCAATCAGCCCCAGCATTTT. This translates into CASSPGGISNQPQHF. This sequence joins TRBV6-5 and TRBJ1-5; TRBD1 might be the D (5 bases). Germline V gene sequence: CDR1 MNHEY, CDR2 SVGAGI. CDR3 length: 15 residues. V gave up 5 bases and J gave up 0 bases, with 11 bases separating them.

CDR3 protein: CASSGYRNTEAFF. DNA for the CDR3: TGTGCCAGCAGTGGATACAGGAACACTGAAGCTTTCTTT. The chain uses TRBV6-4 and TRBJ1-1; D gene unclear. Per germline, CDR1 MRHNA and CDR2 SNTAGT. V lost 4 bases and J lost 1, with 7 bases in between. This CDR3 contains 13 residues.

The chain combines TRBV6-4 with TRBJ2-1; 10 bases line up with TRBD2. With V trimmed by 7 bases and J by 0 bases, 3 bases remained unmatched. CDR3 length equals 15 residues. Germline CDR1 reads MRHNA; CDR2 reads SNTAGT. The CDR3 sequence: CASTRLAGSYNEQFF. CDR3 DNA: TGTGCCAGCACCCGACTAGCGGGCTCCTACAATGAGCAGTTCTTC.

In DNA form, the CDR3 reads TGTGCCAGCAGCTTAGTTAGCGGGCTCGACGAGCAGTACTTC. Amino acids: CASSLVSGLDEQYF. The chain has TRBV11-2 and TRBJ2-7, with 7 bases that match TRBD2. This CDR3 has 14 residues. With 1 base clipped from V and 5 bases from J, the junction kept 5 bases outside the gene matches. Per the germline V gene, CDR1 is SGHAT and CDR2 is FQNNGV.

Only one count was recorded for this clone. The chain links TRBV28 to TRBJ2-3, with 7 bases fitting TRBD2. The CDR3 is 13 amino acids. The ends lost 10 bases at V and 6 bases at J; junction bases unmatched: 10. The germline V gene has CDR1 MDHEN and CDR2 SYDVKM. The DNA of the CDR3 is TGTGCCACCGGGGAGGGAGTCCCCGATACGCAGTATTTT. Encoded protein: CATGEGVPDTQYF.

The chain joins TRBV20-1 to TRBJ1-1, with D perhaps TRBD1 (5 bases). CDR1 is DFQATT, CDR2 SNEGSKA, per germline (reference sequence). The CDR3 has 16 residues. Trimming took off 3 bases at V and 1 base at J, with 18 bases between the two ends. In nucleotides, the CDR3 is TGCAGTGCTAGTCCGATGCGGGGGAACCCGAACACTGAAGCTTTCTTT. Residues: CSASPMRGNPNTEAFF.